What follows are 6 T cell receptor beta chains derived from one specimen sequenced in a study of T cell repertoires in cytomegalovirus infection. TCRdb re-analysed the reads in MiXCR, keeping a single row per CDR3 protein. This table holds nearly 650,000 distinct CDR3 sequences, roughly a quarter found once. The sample taken for sequencing was CD8+ T cells from PBMCs. The receptors were gathered from a human donor in good health (CMV status not recorded). Some clones in this sample may be carry-over from other donors' samples.

This clonotype was recorded at least ten times. The genes are TRBV7-6 and TRBJ2-7, with TRBD2 matching over 7 bases. This CDR3 has 16 amino acids. The V segment lost 0 bases and the J segment 3 bases; nucleotides outside the gene matches: 8. In germline, CDR1 is SGHVS, CDR2 FNYEAQ. CDR3 DNA: TGTGCCAGCAGCTTAGCTACCCGGGGGGATCACTACGAGCAGTACTTC. Encoded protein: CASSLATRGDHYEQYF.

The chain is built from TRBV7-2 and TRBJ1-6; D is unclear. CDR3 size: 14 residues. V was shortened by 3 bases and J by 10 bases, with 13 bases between the two germline ends. The germline V gene has CDR1 SGHTA and CDR2 FQGNSA. The CDR3 region has the DNA TGTGCCAGCAGCTTGACGGGCGGTGGGTCACCCCTCCACTTT. This sequence encodes CASSLTGGGSPLHF.

The sample holds many counts of this clonotype. The V and J genes are TRBV28 and TRBJ2-3, with 9 bases aligning to TRBD1. The germline V gene has CDR1 MDHEN and CDR2 SYDVKM. The CDR3 is 14 amino acids. Losses at the gene ends were 9 bases for V and 2 bases for J; bases not matched to a gene: 6. DNA of the CDR3: TGTGCCAGTACACGGGACAGGGCCACAGATACGCAGTATTTT. Residues: CASTRDRATDTQYF.

This chain uses TRBV28 with TRBJ1-5; D might be TRBD1 (6 bases). CDR3 length equals 15 residues. Deletions cut 6 bases from V and 6 bases from J, with 18 bases between. Per the germline V gene, CDR1 is MDHEN and CDR2 is SYDVKM. Here the CDR3 DNA reads TGTGCCAGCAGCTCGGAGGGACATTGGGGTCAGCCCCAGCATTTT. Translated, it gives CASSSEGHWGQPQHF.

The rearrangement uses TRBV10-3 and TRBJ2-7, with a tentative D call TRBD1 (5 bases). V was clipped by 6 bases and J by 2 bases, with 8 bases between them. Per germline, CDR1 ENHRY and CDR2 SYGVKD. The CDR3 length is 12 residues. DNA of the CDR3: TGTGCCATCAGAATAGGGGCCTACGAGCAGTACTTC. The encoded protein is CAIRIGAYEQYF.

This clonotype came up a few times. The chain joins TRBV20-1 to TRBJ1-4; D remains ambiguous. CDR1 and CDR2 (germline): DFQATT, SNEGSKA (reference sequence). V was clipped by 0 bases and J by 7 bases, with 15 bases between them. The CDR3 contains 15 residues. CDR3 coding DNA: TGCAGTGCTAGAGATCCGGCAATGGGGTCTGAAAAACTGTTTTTT. Residues: CSARDPAMGSEKLFF.